This passage covers 25 T cell receptor beta chains from one sample sequenced in a study of CD8+ T cells in alopecia areata. The authors extracted RNA and reverse transcribed it into cDNA as the sequencing template. Profiled with immunoSEQ multiplex PCR; TCRdb holds only in-frame clones, not every one. The profile covers about 180,000 clones, with approximately 62% appearing a single time and around 1.6% taken by the ten largest. The specimen was CD4+ T cells sorted from blood, collected at week 0. The receptors come from a human donor with alopecia areata.

The rearrangement uses TRBV30 and TRBJ2-1, with 8 bases matching TRBD2. The CDR3 is 14 amino acids. The ends lost 0 bases at V and 5 bases at J; junction bases unmatched: 3. Germline CDR1 reads GTSNPN; CDR2 reads SVGIG (reference sequence). The CDR3 here is CAWSVLAENNEQFF. The CDR3 DNA reads as TGTGCCTGGAGTGTACTAGCGGAGAACAATGAGCAGTTCTTC.

The V gene is TRBV2, the J gene TRBJ2-7, with TRBD1 identical over 7 bases. The CDR3 has 15 amino acids. The ends lost 6 bases at V and 0 bases at J; junction bases unmatched: 8. The germline V gene has CDR1 SNHLY and CDR2 FYNNEI. Written as DNA, the CDR3 is TGTGCCAGCAGGGGGGACAGTATTACCTCCTACGAGCAGTACTTC. As protein: CASRGDSITSYEQYF.

In its sample, this clone was seen a few times. The V gene is TRBV6-6, the J gene TRBJ2-5; the D call may be TRBD1 or TRBD2 (5 bases each). V was clipped by 10 bases and J by 5 bases, with 26 bases between them. CDR1 and CDR2 from the germline V gene are MNHNY and SVGAGI (reference sequence). The CDR3 runs 16 residues. In nucleotides, the CDR3 is TGTGCCACCACCCGTGGGCATCATGGGGGAATGGAGACCCAGTACTTC. Translating it yields CATTRGHHGGMETQYF.

This chain joins TRBV4-2 and TRBJ2-7; 7 bases align to TRBD2. The CDR3 is made up of 12 amino acids. J lost 9 bases, V lost 3 bases, and 5 bases had no gene match. Germline values: CDR1 LGHNA, CDR2 YNFKEQ. DNA of the CDR3: TGTGCCAGCAGCCAGACTAGCTCCCGGCAGTACTTC. Residues: CASSQTSSRQYF.

The chain joins TRBV4-3 to TRBJ2-7; TRBD1 matches 8 bases. V lost 1 base to trimming and J lost 2 bases; unmatched junction nucleotides: 4. The CDR3 extends over 15 amino acids. Germline V gives CDR1 LGHNA, CDR2 YSLEER. The CDR3 sequence is CASSQVTGAAYEQYF. The CDR3 DNA reads as TGCGCCAGCAGCCAAGTGACAGGGGCCGCCTACGAGCAGTACTTC.

The chain has TRBV29-1 and TRBJ2-3; D is uncertain. Trimming removed 5 bases at V and 5 bases at J, with 11 bases between. The germline CDR1 and CDR2 sequences are SQVTM and ANQGSEA. CDR3 length: 12 amino acids. The chain's CDR3 is CSVQNTLDTQYF. CDR3 nucleotides: TGCAGCGTTCAGAATACCCTAGATACGCAGTATTTT.

This rearrangement joins TRBV5-4 to TRBJ2-1; 12 nucleotides line up with TRBD2. Germline V gene data show CDR1 as SGHNT and CDR2 as YYREEE (reference sequence). Unmatched junction bases numbered 12, after V lost 4 bases and J lost 7 bases. This CDR3 has 17 residues. CDR3 loop: CASSLDPAGTSGNEQFF. The CDR3 DNA sequence: TGTGCCAGCAGCCTGGACCCCGCCGGGACTAGCGGGAATGAGCAGTTCTTC.

CDR3 DNA: TGCGCCAGCAGCCAAGAACTCAGCACCCACCAAGAGACCCAGTACTTC. Translating it yields CASSQELSTHQETQYF. The chain is built from TRBV4-3 and TRBJ2-5; D gene uncertain. The germline gives CDR1 LGHNA, CDR2 YSLEER. Trimming removed 0 bases at V and 0 bases at J, with 11 bases between. This CDR3 comprises 16 residues.

This chain joins TRBV6-5 and TRBJ1-2, with D possibly TRBD1 on 5 matching bases. This CDR3 has 14 amino acids. Germline values: CDR1 MNHEY, CDR2 SVGAGI. Trimming took 7 bases from V and 3 from J, leaving 15 bases between them. The CDR3 here is CASTKGDGYYGYTF. CDR3 DNA: TGTGCCAGCACTAAAGGGGACGGGTACTATGGCTACACCTTC.

This clone turned up a few times. The chain has TRBV30 and TRBJ2-1; possible D gene TRBD2, 5 bases. V lost 5 bases and J 12 bases, leaving 20 bases between the germline ends. The CDR3 spans 13 residues. Germline CDR1 is GTSNPN and CDR2 is SVGIG (reference sequence). The chain's CDR3 is CAWAEASLSRQFF. In nucleotides, the CDR3 is TGTGCCTGGGCAGAGGCTAGCCTTTCCCGGCAGTTCTTC.

The rearrangement joins TRBV2 to TRBJ2-3; D uncertain. Per germline, CDR1 SNHLY and CDR2 FYNNEI. The CDR3 consists of 11 residues. Between the trimmed V and J ends, which lost 6 bases and 10 bases, there was a span of 11 bases. DNA for the CDR3: TGTGCCAGCAGAGAGGCGGTTCCGCAGTATTTT. Its protein product is CASREAVPQYF.

The J gene is TRBJ2-1, the V gene TRBV29-1; a possible D gene is TRBD1 (6 bases). The CDR3 has 13 residues. The V gene lost 4 bases and the J gene lost 3 bases, with 10 bases spanning the gap. Germline V gives CDR1 SQVTM, CDR2 ANQGSEA. The CDR3 spells CSVARGGYNEQFF. In DNA, the CDR3 is TGCAGCGTTGCCAGGGGCGGCTACAATGAGCAGTTCTTC.

This clone has more than one count but fewer than ten. The rearrangement joins TRBV5-1 to TRBJ2-3; possibly TRBD2 for D (5 bases). V gave up 6 bases and J gave up 0 bases, with 11 bases separating them. Per the germline V gene, CDR1 is SGHRS and CDR2 is YFSETQ. The CDR3 length is 14 residues. The CDR3: CASNDGGSTDTQYF. CDR3 DNA: TGCGCCAGCAATGATGGCGGGAGCACAGATACGCAGTATTTT. Full variable domain (rest looked up from reference TRBV5-1 and TRBJ2-3): KAGVTQTPRYLIKTRGQQVTLSCSPISGHRSVSWYQQTPGQGLQFLFEYFSETQRNKGNFPGRFSGRQFSNSRSEMNVSTLELGDSALYLCASNDGGSTDTQYFGPGTRLTVL.

The chain couples TRBV5-1 to TRBJ1-3, with D perhaps TRBD1 (5 bases). CDR3 length: 14 residues. V was cut by 7 bases and J by 0 bases, with 11 bases left in between. Germline lookup yields CDR1 SGHRS and CDR2 YFSETQ. The CDR3 loop is CASCSGLSGNTIYF. The CDR3 region has the DNA TGCGCCAGCTGCTCGGGGCTCTCTGGAAACACCATATATTTT.

The chain has TRBV27 and TRBJ1-2; tentatively, D is TRBD1 (5 bases). Germline lookup yields CDR1 MNHEY and CDR2 SMNVEV (reference sequence). V lost 4 bases and J 6 bases, leaving 12 bases between the germline ends. CDR3 length: 13 amino acids. The DNA of the CDR3 is TGTGCCAGCAGTTCGGGACGGATAAATGGCTACACCTTC. Translated, it gives CASSSGRINGYTF.

This chain connects TRBV30 to TRBJ2-3; 10 nucleotides align to TRBD1. Germline values: CDR1 GTSNPN, CDR2 SVGIG (reference sequence). The V segment lost 2 bases and the J segment 6 bases; nucleotides outside the gene matches: 5. The CDR3 sequence is 14 residues long. CDR3 nucleotide sequence: TGTGCCTGGAGTTGGACAGGGGGTGGCGATACGCAGTATTTT. It codes for CAWSWTGGGDTQYF.

The V gene is TRBV30, the J gene TRBJ1-2; the match to TRBD1 covers 9 bases. The CDR3 sequence is 14 residues long. The germline gives CDR1 GTSNPN, CDR2 SVGIG (reference sequence). V lost 3 bases and J lost 10; bases outside the gene matches: 12. Here the CDR3 DNA reads TGTGCCTGGAGGCCTAAGGGACAGGGAGTCTTCTACACCTTC. It codes for CAWRPKGQGVFYTF.

The chain links TRBV30 to TRBJ2-6; no reliable D call. V lost 2 bases and J 0 bases, leaving 8 bases between the germline ends. The CDR3 is 15 amino acids. Germline V gene sequence: CDR1 GTSNPN, CDR2 SVGIG (reference sequence). This CDR3 reads CAWSFAHSGANVLTF. CDR3 nucleotides: TGTGCCTGGAGTTTCGCCCACTCTGGGGCCAACGTCCTGACTTTC.

The V gene is TRBV2, the J gene TRBJ2-5; D unclear. V lost 2 bases and J 4 bases, leaving 2 bases between the germline ends. The CDR3 spans 11 residues. Germline CDR1 reads SNHLY; CDR2 reads FYNNEI. The CDR3 is CASSETETQYF. The CDR3 bases are TGTGCCAGCAGTGAAACAGAGACCCAGTACTTC.

The chain carries TRBV23-1 and TRBJ2-7; D might be TRBD1 (6 bases). TRBV23-1 is identified as an open reading frame with a role that is uncertain. CDR3 length equals 14 residues. Trimming pared 4 bases from V and 3 bases from J, leaving 13 bases between. As DNA, the CDR3 is TGCGCCAGCAGTCGAAGGACAGCAAACTACGAGCAGTACTTC. It codes for CASSRRTANYEQYF.

The V and J genes are TRBV27 and TRBJ2-3; D gene uncertain. Germline V gene lookup returns CDR1 MNHEY and CDR2 SMNVEV (reference sequence). Deletions cut 4 bases from V and 5 bases from J, with 4 bases between. The CDR3 consists of 11 residues. CDR3 sequence (DNA): TGTGCCAGCAGTTCTAAAGATACGCAGTATTTT. Its protein product is CASSSKDTQYF.

This chain connects TRBV2 to TRBJ2-4, with 8 bases that match TRBD1. The J segment lost 8 bases and the V segment lost 4 bases, leaving 7 bases of the junction unmatched. This CDR3 contains 14 residues. The germline gives CDR1 SNHLY, CDR2 FYNNEI. CDR3 sequence reads: CASSVSGQGHIQYF. DNA of the CDR3: TGTGCCAGCAGTGTTTCCGGACAGGGACACATTCAGTACTTC.

The V call is TRBV7-2, the J call TRBJ1-2; maybe TRBD1 (5 bases). This CDR3 spans 12 amino acids. Trimming took 2 bases from V and 7 from J, leaving 8 bases between them. CDR1 is SGHTA, CDR2 FQGNSA, per germline. CDR3 sequence (DNA): TGTGCCAGCAGCTTATACGGGGGTGGCTACACCTTC. It yields the protein CASSLYGGGYTF.

The chain joins TRBV28 to TRBJ1-2; D gene unclear. Trimming took 4 bases from V and 6 from J, leaving 9 bases between them. Germline CDR1 is MDHEN and CDR2 is SYDVKM. This CDR3 has 12 amino acids. Here the CDR3 DNA reads TGTGCCAGCAGTTCCAATTCGGATGGCTACACCTTC. Translated, it gives CASSSNSDGYTF.

This clone was seen only once. This chain connects TRBV25-1 to TRBJ2-3; 11 bases fit TRBD1. V shed 6 bases and J 1 base; nucleotides not matched to a gene: 9. The CDR3 length is 17 residues. Germline CDR1 reads MGHDK; CDR2 reads SYGVNS. This CDR3 reads CASRAPPGQGGTDTQYF. The CDR3 DNA follows: TGTGCCAGCAGAGCCCCCCCGGGACAGGGGGGCACAGATACGCAGTATTTT.